The 16 T cell receptor beta chains presented below share a single source sample, sequenced in a study of PD-L1 blockade in urothelial cancer. Using immunoSEQ multiplex PCR, the repertoire was profiled, and TCRdb retains in-frame clones only, with some absent. The repertoire holds some 41,000 clones, with around four fifths as singletons. Regarding time point: peripheral blood 6 weeks after treatment start. The source was PBMCs, collected around atezolizumab (anti-PD-L1) treatment. These receptors were taken from a man aged 55 to 70 with urothelial cancer.

The V gene is TRBV5-6, the J gene TRBJ2-3; a weak D match, TRBD2 (6 bases). The CDR3 totals 16 residues. V gave up 2 bases and J gave up 7 bases, with 20 bases separating them. CDR1 and CDR2 (germline): SGHDT, YYEEEE. CDR3 region: CASSFWGVSGRYTQYF. The CDR3 DNA is TGTGCCAGCAGCTTCTGGGGAGTGTCAGGGAGGTATACGCAGTATTTT.

The chain is built from TRBV2 and TRBJ1-1, with D perhaps matching TRBD1 (6 bases). Germline V gene sequence: CDR1 SNHLY, CDR2 FYNNEI. The V gene lost 3 bases and the J gene lost 10 bases, with 12 bases spanning the gap. The CDR3 length is 12 residues. For the CDR3, the DNA is TGTGCCAGCAGTGATGGGGGGGCTGGAGCTTTCTTT. Amino acid sequence: CASSDGGAGAFF. Together with reference TRBV2 and TRBJ1-1, the CDR3 gives the full variable domain: EPEVTQTPSHQVTQMGQEVILRCVPISNHLYFYWYRQILGQKVEFLVSFYNNEISEKSEIFDDQFSVERPDGSNFTLKIRSTKLEDSAMYFCASSDGGAGAFFGQGTRLTVV.

The chain is built from TRBV7-9 and TRBJ1-1; 8 nucleotides match TRBD1. The V gene end was trimmed by 5 bases and the J gene end by 2 bases; junction bases not matched to a gene: 7. Germline V gives CDR1 SEHNR, CDR2 FQNEAQ (reference sequence). This CDR3 region has 15 residues. CDR3 sequence reads: CASSPGQGLNTEAFF. The CDR3 nucleotides read TGTGCCAGCAGCCCCGGACAGGGACTCAACACTGAAGCTTTCTTT.

This chain joins TRBV6-5 and TRBJ2-7; TRBD1 aligns across 12 bases. With 5 bases clipped from V and 12 bases from J, the junction kept 8 bases outside the gene matches. This CDR3 is 13 amino acids long. Germline-derived CDR1 and CDR2 are MNHEY and SVGAGI. The CDR3: CASSNPGQGARYF. The CDR3 DNA reads as TGTGCCAGCAGTAACCCGGGACAGGGGGCAAGGTACTTC.

V and J are TRBV7-9 and TRBJ2-1, with 7 bases that match TRBD1. Unmatched junction bases numbered 11, after V lost 8 bases and J lost 7 bases. The germline V gene encodes CDR1 SEHNR and CDR2 FQNEAQ (reference sequence). This CDR3 has 14 amino acids. This chain's CDR3 is CASRGGRGRNEQFF. CDR3 in DNA: TGTGCCAGCCGAGGGGGTAGGGGGCGTAATGAGCAGTTCTTC. Using reference TRBV7-9 and TRBJ2-1 for the parts outside the CDR3, the full variable domain is DTGVSQNPRHKITKRGQNVTFRCDPISEHNRLYWYRQTLGQGPEFLTYFQNEAQLEKSRLLSDRFSAERPKGSFSTLEIQRTEQGDSAMYLCASRGGRGRNEQFFGPGTRLTVL.

The chain combines TRBV28 with TRBJ1-1, with a tentative D call TRBD1 (5 bases). V lost 1 base and J lost 4, with 13 bases in between. Germline-derived CDR1 and CDR2 are MDHEN and SYDVKM. CDR3 length: 15 residues. The CDR3 nucleotides read TGTGCCAGCAGTTTATTAGGGGAGGGAGTCACTGAAGCTTTCTTT. Protein: CASSLLGEGVTEAFF. The variable domain in full, with the rest retrieved from reference TRBV28 and TRBJ1-1, is DVKVTQSSRYLVKRTGEKVFLECVQDMDHENMFWYRQDPGLGLRLIYFSYDVKMKEKGDIPEGYSVSREKKERFSLILESASTNQTSMYLCASSLLGEGVTEAFFGQGTRLTVV.

The gene calls are TRBV4-1 and TRBJ1-5; D is perhaps TRBD1 (6 bases). Trimming removed 1 base at V and 6 bases at J, with 13 bases between. Germline V lookup: CDR1 MGHRA, CDR2 YSYEKL. The CDR3 has 15 amino acids. As DNA, the CDR3 is TGCGCCAGCAGCCAAGTCGAAGGGGGAAGTCAGCCCCAGCATTTT. Translation: CASSQVEGGSQPQHF.

The gene calls are TRBV2 and TRBJ1-4; TRBD1 aligns across 8 bases. The CDR3 extends over 14 amino acids. V was clipped by 6 bases and J by 7 bases; unmatched bases: 7. The germline V gene encodes CDR1 SNHLY and CDR2 FYNNEI. The CDR3 protein is CASRDRAGSEKLFF. The CDR3 nucleotides read TGTGCCAGCAGGGACAGGGCTGGCTCTGAAAAACTGTTTTTT.

The rearrangement joins TRBV30 to TRBJ2-5, with 7 bases lining up with TRBD1. This CDR3 contains 14 residues. The junction had 7 bases not matched to a gene; V was cut back by 0 bases and J by 6 bases. Germline V gene sequence: CDR1 GTSNPN, CDR2 SVGIG (reference sequence). The CDR3 sequence: CAWSVLTGVKTQYF. CDR3 in DNA: TGTGCCTGGAGTGTATTAACAGGGGTGAAGACCCAGTACTTC.

The chain links TRBV10-3 to TRBJ2-7; no firm D call. V was pared by 3 bases and J by 4 bases, with 7 bases between. This CDR3 comprises 12 residues. In germline, CDR1 is ENHRY, CDR2 SYGVKD. In DNA, the CDR3 is TGTGCCATCAGTGAAGCAGCGTACGAGCAGTACTTC. Amino acids: CAISEAAYEQYF.

Turning to this clone: One end of the junction varies from germline; a read error may be responsible. The chain links TRBV28 to TRBJ2-3; D gene uncertain. The CDR3 totals 12 residues. Germline V lookup: CDR1 MDHEN, CDR2 SYDVKM. The CDR3 loop is CAGSPLVDTQYF. The CDR3 bases are TGTGCCGGCAGTCCCTTAGTAGATACGCAGTATTTT.

This chain links TRBV6-1 with TRBJ1-5, with D maybe TRBD1 (5 bases). The CDR3 runs 17 residues. In germline, CDR1 is MNHNS, CDR2 SASEGT. Trimming removed 4 bases at V and 2 bases at J, with 18 bases between. The CDR3 is CASSAPLGGDGNQPQHF. DNA of the CDR3: TGTGCCAGCAGTGCCCCCTTGGGGGGGGACGGCAATCAGCCCCAGCATTTT.

For the CDR3, the DNA is TGTGCCAGTAGGTCAACCGGGGAGCTGTTTTTT. Protein: CASRSTGELFF. This chain connects TRBV19 to TRBJ2-2; D not resolved. This CDR3 is built from 11 residues. Germline values: CDR1 LNHDA, CDR2 SQIVND (reference sequence). V lost 6 bases to trimming and J lost 5 bases, with 4 bases between them.

The V and J genes are TRBV6-6 and TRBJ1-2, with 7 bases identical to TRBD1. The J segment lost 1 base and the V segment lost 5 bases, leaving 7 bases of the junction unmatched. CDR3 length equals 15 residues. Germline assignment: CDR1 MNHNY and CDR2 SVGAGI (reference sequence). The CDR3 nucleotides are TGTGCCAGCAGTAAACAGGGGAGAAGTAACTATGGCTACACCTTC. The encoded protein is CASSKQGRSNYGYTF.

The rearrangement joins TRBV28 to TRBJ1-2; D is undetermined. The V end lost 7 bases, the J end lost 0 bases, and 12 bases lay between the germline ends. This CDR3 comprises 14 residues. Germline V CDR1 and CDR2: MDHEN, SYDVKM. The CDR3 DNA reads as TGTGCCAGCAAGTGGCCCGGAGCTAACTATGGCTACACCTTC. Protein: CASKWPGANYGYTF.

The V call is TRBV9, the J call TRBJ2-1; TRBD2 might be the D (6 bases). CDR3 length equals 16 residues. The V and J ends lost 0 bases and 4 bases respectively, with 14 bases between them. Germline V CDR1 and CDR2: SGDLS, YYNGEE. In nucleotides, the CDR3 is TGTGCCAGCAGCGTAGTGTCTAGCGTAGAATACAATGAGCAGTTCTTC. Residues: CASSVVSSVEYNEQFF.